These 10 T cell receptor beta chains were all obtained from the same sample, sequenced in a study of blood T cell repertoires in COVID-19. Profiling relied on immunoSEQ multiplex PCR, and the TCRdb table lists in-frame clones only, not all of them. In the table there are some 360,000 clones, about 90% of which are singletons. Sequenced sample: peripheral blood. Receptor source: a woman in her sixties with COVID-19, enrolled during active disease.

This chain uses TRBV6-1 with TRBJ2-3; 7 bases agree with TRBD1. Per the germline V gene, CDR1 is MNHNS and CDR2 is SASEGT. This CDR3 has 14 amino acids. The V segment lost 3 bases and the J segment 4 bases; nucleotides outside the gene matches: 4. The DNA of the CDR3 is TGTGCCAGCAGTGATATTGACAGGGCAGATACGCAGTATTTT. This gives the protein CASSDIDRADTQYF.

The rearrangement uses TRBV27 and TRBJ2-1, with 9 bases fitting TRBD1. CDR3 length: 16 residues. Per germline, CDR1 MNHEY and CDR2 SMNVEV (reference sequence). V lost 3 bases to trimming and J lost 7 bases; unmatched junction nucleotides: 10. The CDR3 is CASSFSGTGKGNEQFF. Written as DNA, the CDR3 is TGTGCCAGCAGTTTTTCCGGGACAGGGAAGGGGAATGAGCAGTTCTTC.

The genes are TRBV29-1 and TRBJ1-1; D may be TRBD1 (5 bases). V lost 6 bases to trimming and J lost 1 base, with 15 bases between them. Germline V gene lookup returns CDR1 SQVTM and CDR2 ANQGSEA. CDR3 length: 14 residues. The CDR3 loop reads CSVVGGVRNTEAFF. CDR3 nucleotide sequence: TGCAGCGTCGTGGGGGGGGTGAGGAACACTGAAGCTTTCTTT.

Only a few counts were recorded for this clone. The V and J genes are TRBV4-2 and TRBJ2-5; 9 bases map to TRBD2. CDR3 length: 15 residues. V shed 2 bases and J 3 bases; nucleotides not matched to a gene: 4. Germline lookup yields CDR1 LGHNA and CDR2 YNFKEQ. The CDR3 spells CASSQSPSGEETQYF. The CDR3 bases are TGTGCCAGCAGCCAAAGCCCTAGCGGGGAAGAGACCCAGTACTTC.

V gene TRBV7-2 combines with J gene TRBJ2-1; D call uncertain. V gave up 1 base and J gave up 0 bases, with 10 bases separating them. This CDR3 comprises 16 residues. The V gene's germline CDR1 is SGHTA and CDR2 FQGNSA. This CDR3 is CASSLGIYSSYNEQFF. As DNA, the CDR3 is TGTGCCAGCAGCTTAGGAATTTACAGCTCCTACAATGAGCAGTTCTTC. The full variable domain, completed using reference TRBV7-2 and TRBJ2-1, is GAGVSQSPSNKVTEKGKDVELRCDPISGHTALYWYRQSLGQGLEFLIYFQGNSAPDKSGLPSDRFSAERTGGSVSTLTIQRTQQEDSAVYLCASSLGIYSSYNEQFFGPGTRLTVL.

The table lists this clone with a few counts. The CDR3 DNA follows: TGTGCCATCCCCGGTCGGACAGGGCGAAATTCACCCCTCCACTTT. Residues: CAIPGRTGRNSPLHF. The V gene is TRBV5-8, the J gene TRBJ1-6; TRBD1 agrees at 8 bases. V was clipped by 9 bases and J by 7 bases; unmatched bases: 12. Per germline, CDR1 SGHTS and CDR2 YDEGEE. The CDR3 runs 15 residues.

The V call is TRBV2, the J call TRBJ1-5; the D gene is possibly TRBD1 (6 bases). The germline gives CDR1 SNHLY, CDR2 FYNNEI. V was pared by 6 bases and J by 2 bases, with 11 bases between. The CDR3 loop spans 14 amino acids. CDR3 protein: CASRGAQGNQPQHF. CDR3 DNA: TGTGCCAGCAGGGGGGCACAGGGCAATCAGCCCCAGCATTTT.

This clone was seen a handful of times. The CDR3: CASSHRDSENQPQHF. The CDR3 region has the DNA TGCGCCAGCAGCCACCGGGACTCCGAAAATCAGCCCCAGCATTTT. This chain links TRBV4-1 with TRBJ1-5, with TRBD1 as a possible D gene (5 bases). Germline V gene data show CDR1 as MGHRA and CDR2 as YSYEKL. V lost 3 bases and J 4 bases, leaving 13 bases between the germline ends. This CDR3 region has 15 residues.

The gene calls are TRBV12-3 or TRBV12-4 and TRBJ1-1, with 8 bases matching TRBD1. Germline trimming cut 3 bases from V and 11 bases from J; bases unmatched to any gene: 2. The CDR3 has 11 residues. CDR3: CASSFGDRAFF. The CDR3 DNA follows: TGTGCCAGCAGTTTTGGGGACAGGGCTTTCTTT.

V usage is TRBV5-4 and J usage is TRBJ2-7, with TRBD2 matching over 14 bases. The CDR3 has 17 amino acids. Germline assignment: CDR1 SGHNT and CDR2 YYREEE (reference sequence). Losses at the gene ends were 3 bases for V and 0 bases for J; bases not matched to a gene: 5. The CDR3 region is CASSYGLAGGDSYEQYF. The CDR3 DNA reads TGTGCCAGCAGCTACGGACTAGCGGGGGGCGACTCCTACGAGCAGTACTTC.